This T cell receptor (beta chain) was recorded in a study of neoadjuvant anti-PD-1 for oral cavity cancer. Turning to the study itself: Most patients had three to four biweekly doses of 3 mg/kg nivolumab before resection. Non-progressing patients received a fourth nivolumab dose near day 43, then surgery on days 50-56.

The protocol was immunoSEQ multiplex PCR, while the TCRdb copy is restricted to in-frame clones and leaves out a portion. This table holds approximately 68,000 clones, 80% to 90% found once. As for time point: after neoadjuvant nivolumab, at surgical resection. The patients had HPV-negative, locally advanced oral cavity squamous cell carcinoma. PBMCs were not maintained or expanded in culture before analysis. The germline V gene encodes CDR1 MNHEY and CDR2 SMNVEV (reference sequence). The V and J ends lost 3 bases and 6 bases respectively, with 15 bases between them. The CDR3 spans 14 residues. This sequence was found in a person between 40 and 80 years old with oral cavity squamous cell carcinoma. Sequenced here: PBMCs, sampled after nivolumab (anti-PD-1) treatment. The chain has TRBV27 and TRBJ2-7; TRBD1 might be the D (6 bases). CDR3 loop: CASSFQGWASEQYF. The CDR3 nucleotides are TGTGCCAGCAGTTTTCAGGGGTGGGCGTCCGAGCAGTACTTC.